This T cell receptor (beta chain) was sequenced for a study of identical twins (TCRdb year 2016). Context from the whole study: To test whether fetal clonotypes persist, the study used deep sequencing on TCR alpha and beta repertoires from monozygotic twins, unrelated adults of various ages, and cord blood. Replicate twin experiments were performed at different times using different library preparation protocols to rule out contamination.

All donors were healthy Caucasians. The twin cohort consisted of three pairs of female monozygotic twins, all aged about 18 to 29 years. Positive isolation kits from Invitrogen were used to isolate CD4+ and CD8+ T cell populations. In the case of this clonotype: The antigen it recognizes is unknown. Within one base of it there is no much larger clone, and no base qualities were kept.

The method was 5' RACE. TCRdb records Illumina HiSeq 2000 as the sequencer. A universal primer binding site was introduced by template switching, and a unique molecular identifier was present in the final cDNA, enabling accurate counting of TCR cDNA molecules. Specific primers in the conserved constant-segment region were used to synthesize first-strand cDNA for the TCR alpha and beta chains. Each cDNA library was double barcoded, with a SMART-Mk sample barcode plus Illumina barcodes, to control for contamination. Two successive PCR steps introduced TruSeq adapter sequences along with Illumina sample barcodes. TCR alpha and beta cDNA libraries were sequenced on the Illumina HiSeq platform with custom primers. The authors' analysis ran thus. MiGEC processed the raw reads to extract unique molecular identifiers, while MiXCR was used to determine the CDR3 positions. Recombination models were inferred per individual with the repgenHMM and IGoR tools using an EM algorithm. The tcR package in R was used for shared clonotype analysis, with sharing normalized by the product of cloneset sizes. To study raw recombination free of thymic and clonal selection effects, out-of-frame nonproductive sequences were analyzed. TCRdb reprocessing: public reads trimmed at Q25 with fastp, clones called with MiXCR, in-frame beta chains kept. Rows matching on CDR3 protein sequence are summarized as one entry with the most common DNA and genes. TCRdb's processing, not the study's, gives the V and J calls here. The sample table shows some 440,000 distinct CDR3 sequences, and around 24% are seen once. The top ten clones comprise 2.9% of the sample.

The CDR3 runs 14 amino acids, cysteine and phenylalanine included. The read is trimmed to its CDR3 DNA, 42 bases read in frame from base 1. For this chain, trimming is 6 bases at the V end and 2 bases at the J end, and the number of junction bases without a gene match is 5. Per the germline V gene, MNHNS is the CDR1 and SASEGT is the CDR2. Study-level results and caveats: In beta out-of-frame sequences, excess twin sharing was weaker, because having fewer shared sequences lowered the signal-to-noise ratio. Because the same donors could not be followed over many years, the conclusions relied on cross-sectional statistical analysis. Abundant cord blood beta clonotypes had fewer insertions, young adult naive repertoires showed a similar but weaker trend, and memory repertoires showed no such trend. Compared with coincidental sharing between unrelated individuals, out-of-frame TCR alpha sequences shared between twins showed an excess of sequences with low generation probability. In monozygotic twins, out-of-frame TCR alpha sharing was systematically underestimated by recombination models, although the models agreed with sharing between unrelated individuals. Invariant T cells such as MAIT and iNKT could partly confound zero-insertion analyses, although diverse VJ usage argued against such confounding for most clonotypes.

This sample also belongs to another study, concerning T cells expressing NK-cell markers. The second paper further reports: In sorted CD3+CD56+NKG2C+, CD3+CD56+NKG2C- and CD3+CD56-NKG2C+ T-cell subsets from about eight donors, TCR beta-chain repertoires were profiled. Of the eight sequenced donors, seven were found to be HCMV-seropositive and one was found to be HCMV-seronegative. In several experiments an anti-gammadeltaTCR antibody was added to restrict sorting to alphabetaTCR-expressing T cells. For six donors, the dominant CD3+CD56+NKG2C+ clonotypes were among the top 10 CD8+ clonotypes and accounted for about 1.0-7.5% of CD8+ T cells. Those dominant clonotypes were again the most abundant among CD3+CD56-NKG2C+ cells in a few donors, at about 28.3-60.1%. It remained unclear whether the expanded NKG2C-expressing T cell clones were specific for HCMV antigens. All eight donors whose samples were sequenced were randomly selected healthy volunteers, three of them men and five women. A commercial ELISA kit detecting HCMV-specific IgG in serum was used to determine HCMV serostatus. Reads were demultiplexed and grouped by UMI with MIGEC, and clonotypes were assembled and quantified with MiTCR. To exclude erroneous sequences, only TCR cDNA sequences supported by at least two reads were retained. Downstream repertoire analysis used the tcR package, and clonotypes were matched across fractions by CDR3 nucleotide sequence plus V segment. VDJmatch was used to annotate antigen specificity against VDJdb, with one amino acid substitution allowed in CDR3.

Sequencing was performed on CD4+ T cells sorted from blood. The V and J segments used are TRBV6-1 and TRBJ2-3; TRBD1 lines up with 7 middle nucleotides. The TCR sequence derives from a woman aged 18-29 years in good health. The CDR3 corresponds to CASSRTGTTDTQYF. Read as DNA, the sequence is TGTGCCAGCAGCCGGACAGGCACCACAGATACGCAGTATTTT.